The 6 T cell receptor beta chains presented below share a single source sample, sequenced in a study of human T cells and chemical hapten exposure. TCRdb independently ran MiXCR on the RACE reads; one entry per CDR3 protein. The table lists around 53,000 distinct CDR3 sequences, about 10% of them singletons. Documented time point: patch test 1, 2 weeks after DPC sensitization. The treatment denotes: therapeutic diphenylcyclopropenone sensitization with weekly scalp DPC. Sample: whole blood, taken in connection with sensitization to the hapten diphenylcyclopropenone (DPC). The source of these receptors is a woman aged 50 to 60 with alopecia areata. Some clones in this sample may be carry-over from other donors' samples.

This clonotype was observed at least ten times. The chain employs TRBV2 and TRBJ2-1, with a weak D call TRBD1 (7 bases). Trimming removed 6 bases from V and 1 base from J, with 10 bases in between. The germline gives CDR1 SNHLY, CDR2 FYNNEI. This CDR3 contains 14 residues. DNA for the CDR3: TGTGCCAGCAGGGCAGGGGGGTCCTACAATGAGCAGTTCTTC. It specifies CASRAGGSYNEQFF.

About this clonotype itself: A read error may be the cause here, since a much bigger clone is one base away. The chain employs TRBV28 and TRBJ2-7; 7 bases align to TRBD1. The germline gives CDR1 MDHEN, CDR2 SYDVKM. There are 14 residues in the CDR3. This CDR3 is CAGSFPGTEAEQYF. CDR3 sequence (DNA): TGTGCCGGCAGTTTTCCGGGGACAGAGGCTGAGCAGTACTTC.

In this sample, this clonotype turned up many times. This rearrangement joins TRBV6-5 to TRBJ2-7, with unresolved D. V lost 6 bases and J 7 bases, leaving 22 bases between the germline ends. The germline CDR1 and CDR2 sequences are MNHEY and SVGAGI. This CDR3 spans 15 amino acids. The CDR3 nucleotides are TGTGCCAGCAGACCCGAACCGATAGGAACGGAAGAGCAGTACTTC. It translates to CASRPEPIGTEEQYF.

This clonotype turned up a few times. The chain links TRBV9 to TRBJ2-1; the D is unclear. The V gene lost 0 bases and the J gene lost 9 bases, with 13 bases spanning the gap. This CDR3 has 14 amino acids. The V gene's germline CDR1 is SGDLS and CDR2 YYNGEE. The chain's CDR3 is CASSVVSIGGEQFF. The CDR3 DNA sequence: TGTGCCAGCAGCGTAGTCAGTATAGGCGGTGAGCAGTTCTTC.

In its sample, this clonotype was seen many times. The chain carries TRBV6-5 and TRBJ2-1; maybe TRBD1 (5 bases). The V gene lost 1 base and the J gene lost 9 bases, with 7 bases spanning the gap. The germline CDR1 and CDR2 sequences are MNHEY and SVGAGI. The CDR3 loop spans 12 amino acids. The CDR3 DNA reads as TGTGCCAGCAGTTACTATCAGGGTGAGCAGTTCTTC. Its translation is CASSYYQGEQFF.

The chain recombines TRBV20-1 with TRBJ1-3, with 7 bases aligning to TRBD1. The CDR3 extends over 15 amino acids. The V gene's germline CDR1 is DFQATT and CDR2 SNEGSKA (reference sequence). Trimming at V came to 3 bases and at J to 0 bases, leaving 5 bases not matched to a gene. CDR3: CSARGGQSSGNTIYF. CDR3 DNA sequence: TGCAGTGCTAGGGGGGGACAGAGCTCTGGAAACACCATATATTTT.